The 26 T cell receptor beta chains reported below all come from one sample, sequenced in a study of T cells in Graves' hyperthyroidism and ophthalmopathy. Regions amplified from RNA transcripts were the TCR beta CDR3 regions. During a first-round RT-PCR of the TCR CDR3, the HTBI primer set was used. TCRdb reanalysed the multiplex PCR reads using MiXCR and keeps one entry per CDR3 protein. The sample records some 740,000 distinct CDR3 sequences, about 15% being singletons. Sequences were obtained from blood. All receptors come from a woman aged 18-35 years with Graves' hyperthyroidism.

There are many counts of this clonotype. The V gene is TRBV18, the J gene TRBJ2-1; TRBD2 agrees at 7 bases. The junction had 4 bases not matched to a gene; V was cut back by 5 bases and J by 0 bases. The CDR3 has 15 residues. CDR1 is KGHSH and CDR2 is LQKENI in the germline V gene. CDR3 protein: CASSGGGSSYNEQFF. The CDR3 bases are TGTGCCAGCTCAGGCGGCGGGAGCTCCTACAATGAGCAGTTCTTC.

The chain combines TRBV11-2 with TRBJ2-4, with TRBD1 identical over 8 bases. Germline lookup yields CDR1 SGHAT and CDR2 FQNNGV. V gave up 3 bases and J gave up 8 bases; unmatched junction bases: 15. The CDR3 is 17 amino acids. The CDR3 sequence is CASSLDRESLIRDIQYF. The CDR3 region has the DNA TGTGCCAGCAGCTTGGACAGGGAAAGTTTGATTAGGGACATTCAGTACTTC.

This clonotype was recorded a few times. This chain links TRBV20-1 with TRBJ2-3; D is possibly TRBD1 (5 bases). Germline V gene sequence: CDR1 DFQATT, CDR2 SNEGSKA (reference sequence). This CDR3 region has 14 residues. Trimming removed 0 bases at V and 5 bases at J, with 12 bases between. The CDR3: CSARDPRVGDTQYF. CDR3 nucleotides: TGCAGTGCTAGAGATCCCAGGGTGGGAGATACGCAGTATTTT.

This clonotype was counted ten times or more. The CDR3, as DNA: TGTGCCAGCAGTACAGGTATTAATCAACGCGCAGATACGCAGTATTTT. Encoded protein: CASSTGINQRADTQYF. The rearrangement links TRBV6-2 or TRBV6-3 to TRBJ2-3, with D perhaps matching TRBD1 (5 bases). The CDR3 totals 16 residues. Trimming shortened V by 5 bases and J by 4 bases, and 19 bases separated the two germline ends. Germline V gives CDR1 MNHEY, CDR2 SVGEGT.

This clonotype was detected a few times. V and J are TRBV24-1 and TRBJ2-6; D not certain. This CDR3 contains 14 residues. Trimming took 6 bases from V and 0 from J, leaving 5 bases between them. The germline V gene has CDR1 KGHDR and CDR2 SFDVKD. The CDR3 region is CATSQSSGANVLTF. CDR3 nucleotides: TGTGCCACCAGTCAGTCCTCTGGGGCCAACGTCCTGACTTTC.

This clonotype was recorded at least ten times. V usage is TRBV5-1 and J usage is TRBJ1-4; D remains unclear. The CDR3 contains 15 residues. CDR1 and CDR2 (germline): SGHRS, YFSETQ. The V end was cut by 0 bases, the J end by 0 bases, with 6 bases between. CDR3 DNA sequence: TGCGCCAGCAGCTTGGGGTCCGCAACTAATGAAAAACTGTTTTTT. Translation: CASSLGSATNEKLFF.

Turning to this clonotype: Its ends do not fully match the called genes, so a read error is possible. The chain joins TRBV5-5 to TRBJ2-1; the match to TRBD2 covers 11 bases. This CDR3 has 18 amino acids. The germline V gene has CDR1 SGHKS and CDR2 YYEKEE (reference sequence). In nucleotides, the CDR3 is TGCGCCAGCAGCTTGGCAAATATAGCGGGAGGGCCCGGGAATGAGCAGTTCTTC. This encodes CASSLANIAGGPGNEQFF.

This clonotype was observed many times. The chain links TRBV4-1 to TRBJ1-5; D is undetermined. Germline CDR1 is MGHRA and CDR2 is YSYEKL. The CDR3 runs 18 residues. V lost 0 bases, J lost 2 bases, and 17 bases lay in between. The CDR3 coding sequence is TGCGCCAGCAGCCAAGACATCCGGGGAGTAAACGGCAATCAGCCCCAGCATTTT. Translated, it gives CASSQDIRGVNGNQPQHF.

This clonotype was seen a few times. The chain is built from TRBV5-1 and TRBJ1-4; TRBD1 agrees at 7 bases. The length of the CDR3 is 16 residues. Germline V gene sequence: CDR1 SGHRS, CDR2 YFSETQ. With V trimmed by 0 bases and J by 5 bases, 7 bases remained unmatched. The CDR3 DNA is TGCGCCAGCAGCTTGGACAGGGGAGGGAGGAATGAAAAACTGTTTTTT. Translation gives CASSLDRGGRNEKLFF.

This clonotype was counted ten times or more. The gene calls are TRBV28 and TRBJ1-5; D perhaps matches TRBD1 (6 bases). Trimming took 1 base from V and 8 from J, leaving 15 bases between them. Germline assignment: CDR1 MDHEN and CDR2 SYDVKM. CDR3 length: 15 residues. CDR3 residues: CASSLFRGRAKPQHF. The CDR3 DNA sequence: TGTGCCAGCAGTTTATTCAGGGGCAGGGCTAAGCCCCAGCATTTT.

Ten or more counts support this clonotype. The genes are TRBV12-3 or TRBV12-4 and TRBJ2-2; possibly TRBD1 or TRBD2 for D (5 bases each). Trimming took off 11 bases at V and 0 bases at J, with 22 bases between the two ends. The CDR3 loop spans 17 amino acids. The CDR3 loop reads CACPTAPGRANTGELFF. Written as DNA, the CDR3 is TGTGCCTGCCCTACCGCTCCGGGACGTGCGAACACCGGGGAGCTGTTTTTT.

This chain connects TRBV20-1 to TRBJ2-1, with 9 positions matching TRBD2. Germline V lookup: CDR1 DFQATT, CDR2 SNEGSKA (reference sequence). CDR3 length equals 16 residues. The V and J ends lost 3 bases and 0 bases, in that order; junction bases with no gene match: 6. CDR3 coding DNA: TGCAGTGCTAGCTCGGGCGGGAGGGCCTCCTACAATGAGCAGTTCTTC. Protein sequence: CSASSGGRASYNEQFF.

This clonotype was recorded many times. The chain uses TRBV30 and TRBJ1-4; 9 bases are shared with TRBD1. With 3 bases clipped from V and 10 bases from J, the junction kept 15 bases outside the gene matches. The CDR3 spans 16 residues. Germline CDR1 is GTSNPN and CDR2 is SVGIG (reference sequence). Here the CDR3 reads CAWRPPLDRGFGKLFF. CDR3 nucleotides: TGTGCCTGGAGGCCCCCATTAGACAGGGGGTTTGGAAAACTGTTTTTT.

In this sample, this clonotype turned up many times. This chain connects TRBV12-3 or TRBV12-4 to TRBJ2-3; D is undetermined. CDR3 length: 16 residues. The V end was cut by 6 bases, the J end by 1 base, with 17 bases between. The CDR3 DNA is TGTGCCAGCAGCCCAGCCGGGCTTAGGGGCACAGATACGCAGTATTTT. This sequence encodes CASSPAGLRGTDTQYF.

This clonotype was observed many times. This chain joins TRBV27 and TRBJ2-7; D may be TRBD2 (5 bases). V lost 2 bases and J 1 base, leaving 21 bases between the germline ends. There are 18 residues in the CDR3. Germline V lookup: CDR1 MNHEY, CDR2 SMNVEV (reference sequence). This CDR3 reads CASSLMRGGSFTSYEQYF. CDR3 sequence (DNA): TGTGCCAGCAGTTTAATGAGAGGAGGTTCTTTCACATCCTACGAGCAGTACTTC.

At least ten counts were recorded for this clonotype. The V and J genes are TRBV20-1 and TRBJ2-1, with D possibly being TRBD1 (6 bases). V was clipped by 1 base and J by 5 bases, with 12 bases between them. The V gene's germline CDR1 is DFQATT and CDR2 SNEGSKA (reference sequence). The CDR3 has 14 amino acids. The chain's CDR3 is CSARVWRQDNEQFF. Here the CDR3 DNA reads TGCAGTGCTAGAGTTTGGAGACAGGACAATGAGCAGTTCTTC.

This chain connects TRBV5-6 to TRBJ2-3; 11 bases map to TRBD1. With V trimmed by 3 bases and J by 5 bases, 8 bases remained unmatched. Germline CDR1 and CDR2: SGHDT and YYEEEE. This CDR3 comprises 16 residues. DNA for the CDR3: TGTGCCAGCAGCTCGGGTGTGGGACAGGGGGAAGATACGCAGTATTTT. It translates to CASSSGVGQGEDTQYF. Based on the CDR3 plus reference TRBV5-6 and TRBJ2-3, the full variable domain is DAGVTQSPTHLIKTRGQQVTLRCSPKSGHDTVSWYQQALGQGPQFIFQYYEEEERQRGNFPDRFSGHQFPNYSSELNVNALLLGDSALYLCASSSGVGQGEDTQYFGPGTRLTVL.

The V gene is TRBV29-1, the J gene TRBJ1-1; D unresolved. This CDR3 contains 10 residues. The V gene lost 5 bases and the J gene lost 9 bases, with 10 bases spanning the gap. Germline CDR1 SQVTM, CDR2 ANQGSEA. As DNA, the CDR3 is TGCAGCGTTTCGGAACCTAAAGCTTTCTTT. Translated, it gives CSVSEPKAFF.

This clonotype was seen at least ten times. The genes are TRBV12-3 or TRBV12-4 and TRBJ1-6, with D uncertain. This CDR3 is 13 amino acids long. V shed 5 bases and J shed 4 bases, with 6 bases lying between them. This CDR3 is CASSPRYNSPLHF. CDR3 DNA: TGTGCCAGCAGTCCTCGTTATAATTCACCCCTCCACTTT.

This clonotype was seen ten or more times. This sequence joins TRBV19 and TRBJ1-1; D not certain. The CDR3 extends over 14 amino acids. From germline, CDR1 is LNHDA and CDR2 SQIVND (reference sequence). Trimming left V 5 bases short and J 1 base short, with 11 bases between. The CDR3 coding sequence is TGTGCCAGTAGTGTACTCACGGGGAACACTGAAGCTTTCTTT. It codes for CASSVLTGNTEAFF.

There are many counts of this clonotype. The chain recombines TRBV29-1 with TRBJ2-3; the D call may be TRBD1 or TRBD2 (5 bases each). The CDR3 is made up of 15 amino acids. Per germline, CDR1 SQVTM and CDR2 ANQGSEA. V was clipped by 3 bases and J by 2 bases, with 15 bases between them. This CDR3 is CSVERVGTITDTQYF. The CDR3 DNA reads TGCAGCGTTGAGCGGGTCGGGACGATCACAGATACGCAGTATTTT.

This clonotype was recorded at least ten times. The chain recombines TRBV20-1 with TRBJ1-2, with 7 bases lining up with TRBD1. The germline V gene has CDR1 DFQATT and CDR2 SNEGSKA (reference sequence). The CDR3 runs to 12 residues. The V segment lost 2 bases and the J segment 10 bases; nucleotides outside the gene matches: 7. DNA of the CDR3: TGCAGTGCTAGAATGGCAGGGGGAACCTACACCTTC. Amino acids: CSARMAGGTYTF.

This clonotype has ten or more counts. The rearrangement uses TRBV6-1 and TRBJ1-1; no firm D call. V lost 4 bases and J 5 bases, leaving 8 bases between the germline ends. Germline CDR1 reads MNHNS; CDR2 reads SASEGT. The CDR3 has 12 residues. The CDR3 DNA follows: TGTGCCAGCAGTGGGACGGTGACTGAAGCTTTCTTT. Amino acid sequence: CASSGTVTEAFF.

This clonotype was picked up a small number of times. The genes are TRBV6-5 and TRBJ1-1; TRBD1 is a possible D gene (6 bases). V was clipped by 0 bases and J by 1 base, with 9 bases between them. The CDR3 is 15 amino acids. Looked up from germline, CDR1 is MNHEY and CDR2 is SVGAGI. The CDR3 here is CASSYSIQGNTEAFF. Written as DNA, the CDR3 is TGTGCCAGCAGTTACTCGATACAGGGGAACACTGAAGCTTTCTTT.

This clonotype was recorded at least ten times. The chain joins TRBV3-1 to TRBJ1-1; 7 positions agree with TRBD1. V dropped 4 bases and J dropped 7; count of bases not matched to a gene: 0. The CDR3 extends over 11 amino acids. CDR1 and CDR2 from the germline V gene are LGHDT and YNNKEL (reference sequence). As DNA, the CDR3 is TGTGCCAGCAGCCCAGGGGGTGAAGCTTTCTTT. It translates to CASSPGGEAFF.

This chain links TRBV12-3 or TRBV12-4 with TRBJ1-5; weak D call: TRBD1 (5 bases). V was cut by 2 bases and J by 5 bases, with 16 bases left in between. CDR3 length: 16 residues. The CDR3 region has the DNA TGTGCCAGCAGTTTACTTTTCCAGGGAGGGCATCAGCCCCAGCATTTT. Protein: CASSLLFQGGHQPQHF.